The rows below give T cell receptor beta chains drawn from one sample of a study of cytomegalovirus exposure and HLA in healthy donors. Repertoires were generated with immunoSEQ multiplex PCR, while TCRdb's copy carries only in-frame clones and drops some. This sample has hundreds of thousands of clones, with about 88% found just once. Sequencing used PBMCs. The receptors shown here come from a man younger than 35 in good health and CMV-seropositive. Each CDR3 is given with its conserved first and last residue. Each record gives: V gene, J gene, CDR3 length, D gene, CDR3 protein. D genes are given only for firm matches.

v_gene: TRBV4-1; j_gene: TRBJ1-1; len: 14; d_gene: -; CDR3aa: CASRGRTTNTEAFF
v_gene: TRBV7-9; j_gene: TRBJ2-7; len: 16; d_gene: -; CDR3aa: CASSPDWGERYYEQYF
v_gene: TRBV30; j_gene: TRBJ1-2; len: 14; d_gene: TRBD1; CDR3aa: CAYEGQGAGYGYTF
v_gene: TRBV5-4; j_gene: TRBJ2-7; len: 14; d_gene: TRBD1; CDR3aa: CASSLAGQNYEQYF
v_gene: TRBV5-6; j_gene: TRBJ2-7; len: 13; d_gene: -; CDR3aa: CASSLYEGGEQYF
v_gene: TRBV5-1; j_gene: TRBJ2-7; len: 15; d_gene: -; CDR3aa: CASSSYREGTYEQYF
v_gene: TRBV4-1; j_gene: TRBJ2-1; len: 17; d_gene: TRBD2; CDR3aa: CASSQDNSLAGGNEQFF
v_gene: TRBV27; j_gene: TRBJ2-3; len: 16; d_gene: TRBD2; CDR3aa: CASSLKRGGVGDTQYF
v_gene: TRBV9; j_gene: TRBJ2-2; len: 16; d_gene: TRBD2; CDR3aa: CASSPRLAGEAGELFF
v_gene: TRBV7-9; j_gene: TRBJ1-1; len: 12; d_gene: -; CDR3aa: CASSGGSMEAFF
v_gene: TRBV25-1; j_gene: TRBJ2-5; len: 14; d_gene: -; CDR3aa: CASSPQEVDGPQYF
v_gene: TRBV9; j_gene: TRBJ1-1; len: 13; d_gene: -; CDR3aa: CASSSIMNTEAFF
v_gene: TRBV6-1; j_gene: TRBJ1-1; len: 13; d_gene: -; CDR3aa: CASSIRGGPEAFF
v_gene: TRBV28; j_gene: TRBJ1-2; len: 14; d_gene: -; CDR3aa: CASGTRDTGYGYTF
v_gene: TRBV27; j_gene: TRBJ1-5; len: 17; d_gene: -; CDR3aa: CASSLWAGAGGNQPQHF
v_gene: TRBV7-6; j_gene: TRBJ2-7; len: 15; d_gene: -; CDR3aa: CASSLGPGPDNEQYF
v_gene: TRBV7-2; j_gene: TRBJ2-3; len: 15; d_gene: -; CDR3aa: CASSSRTQFTDTQYF
v_gene: TRBV7-6; j_gene: TRBJ2-3; len: 16; d_gene: TRBD2; CDR3aa: CASSLGLAGAADTQYF
v_gene: TRBV6-1; j_gene: TRBJ2-1; len: 13; d_gene: TRBD1; CDR3aa: CASSEVGGTGQFF
v_gene: TRBV6-6; j_gene: TRBJ2-7; len: 16; d_gene: TRBD2; CDR3aa: CASSGLAVVSSYEQYF
v_gene: TRBV6-5; j_gene: TRBJ2-1; len: 16; d_gene: TRBD2; CDR3aa: CASSYLSGRAGNEQFF
v_gene: TRBV6-5; j_gene: TRBJ2-5; len: 14; d_gene: -; CDR3aa: CATRGGAGPWTQYF
v_gene: TRBV7-3; j_gene: TRBJ1-2; len: 15; d_gene: TRBD1; CDR3aa: CASSSQTWDRGGYTF
v_gene: TRBV12-5; j_gene: TRBJ2-1; len: 14; d_gene: -; CDR3aa: CARVEPSSYNEQFF
v_gene: TRBV28; j_gene: TRBJ1-2; len: 14; d_gene: -; CDR3aa: CASTHRDGYYGYTF
v_gene: TRBV5-1; j_gene: TRBJ2-7; len: 14; d_gene: -; CDR3aa: CASSLDAIRNEQYF
v_gene: TRBV11-2; j_gene: TRBJ2-5; len: 17; d_gene: -; CDR3aa: CASSLVRPALDQETQYF
v_gene: TRBV5-1; j_gene: TRBJ2-1; len: 13; d_gene: TRBD2; CDR3aa: CASNIAGEGEQFF
v_gene: TRBV6-5; j_gene: TRBJ1-2; len: 13; d_gene: -; CDR3aa: CASSAGTLYGYTF
v_gene: TRBV5-6; j_gene: TRBJ1-2; len: 13; d_gene: -; CDR3aa: CASSSPRVGGYTF
v_gene: TRBV4-1; j_gene: TRBJ2-7; len: 15; d_gene: TRBD2; CDR3aa: CASSQGTGRSYEQYF
v_gene: TRBV7-9; j_gene: TRBJ1-5; len: 13; d_gene: -; CDR3aa: CASSLSSNQPQHF
v_gene: TRBV6-5; j_gene: TRBJ2-7; len: 15; d_gene: TRBD1; CDR3aa: CASTKGQGLSYEQYF
v_gene: TRBV30; j_gene: TRBJ2-5; len: 13; d_gene: -; CDR3aa: CAWSSLTPETQYF
v_gene: TRBV6-7; j_gene: TRBJ2-5; len: 17; d_gene: TRBD2; CDR3aa: CASSYPIPGLEPGTQYF
v_gene: TRBV7-2; j_gene: TRBJ1-4; len: 14; d_gene: TRBD1; CDR3aa: CASSLYRGYEKLFF